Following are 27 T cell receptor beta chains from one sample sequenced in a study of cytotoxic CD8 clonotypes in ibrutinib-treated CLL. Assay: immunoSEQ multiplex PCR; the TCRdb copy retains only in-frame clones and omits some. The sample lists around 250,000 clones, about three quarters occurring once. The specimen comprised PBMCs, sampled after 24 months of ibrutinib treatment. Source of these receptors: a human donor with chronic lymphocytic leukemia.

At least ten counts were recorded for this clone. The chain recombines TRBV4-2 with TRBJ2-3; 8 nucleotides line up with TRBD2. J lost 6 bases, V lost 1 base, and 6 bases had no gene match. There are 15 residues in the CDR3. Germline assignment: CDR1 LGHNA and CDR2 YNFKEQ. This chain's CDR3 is CASSQGLARSDTQYF. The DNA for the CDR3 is TGTGCCAGCAGCCAAGGACTAGCGAGGTCCGATACGCAGTATTTT.

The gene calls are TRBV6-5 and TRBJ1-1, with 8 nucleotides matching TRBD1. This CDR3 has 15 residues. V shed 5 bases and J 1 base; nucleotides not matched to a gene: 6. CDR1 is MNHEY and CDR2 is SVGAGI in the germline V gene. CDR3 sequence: CASSHGQGENTEAFF. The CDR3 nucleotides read TGTGCCAGCAGTCACGGACAGGGCGAGAACACTGAAGCTTTCTTT.

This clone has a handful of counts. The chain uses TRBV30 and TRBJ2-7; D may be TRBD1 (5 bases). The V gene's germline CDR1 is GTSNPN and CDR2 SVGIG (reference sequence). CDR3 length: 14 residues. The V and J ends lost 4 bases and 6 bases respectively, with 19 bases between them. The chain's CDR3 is CAWTVAAGFSEQYF. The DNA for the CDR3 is TGTGCCTGGACCGTCGCGGCAGGGTTTAGCGAGCAGTACTTC. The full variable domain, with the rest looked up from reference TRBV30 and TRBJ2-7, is SQTIHQWPATLVQPVGSPLSLECTVEGTSNPNLYWYRQAAGRGLQLLFYSVGIGQISSEVPQNLSASRPQDRQFILSSKKLLLSDSGFYLCAWTVAAGFSEQYFGPGTRLTVT.

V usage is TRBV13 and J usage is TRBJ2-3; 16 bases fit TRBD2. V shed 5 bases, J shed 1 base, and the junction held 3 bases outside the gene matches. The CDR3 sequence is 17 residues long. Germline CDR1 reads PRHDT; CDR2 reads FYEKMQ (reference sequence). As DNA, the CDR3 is TGTGCCAGCAGCCCCGGGACTAGCGGGAGGGGCACAGATACGCAGTATTTT. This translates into CASSPGTSGRGTDTQYF.

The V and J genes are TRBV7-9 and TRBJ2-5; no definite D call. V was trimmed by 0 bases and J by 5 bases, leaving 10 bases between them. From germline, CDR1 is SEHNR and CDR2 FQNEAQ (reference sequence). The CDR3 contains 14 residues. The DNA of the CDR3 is TGTGCCAGCAGCTTAGCGCCCAGCCCGGAGACCCAGTACTTC. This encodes CASSLAPSPETQYF.

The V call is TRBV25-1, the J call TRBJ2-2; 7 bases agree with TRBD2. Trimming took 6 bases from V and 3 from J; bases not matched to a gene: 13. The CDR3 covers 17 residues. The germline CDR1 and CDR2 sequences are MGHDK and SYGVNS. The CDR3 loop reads CASRSAPGTIHTGELFF. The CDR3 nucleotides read TGTGCCAGCAGATCAGCACCCGGGACTATTCACACCGGGGAGCTGTTTTTT.

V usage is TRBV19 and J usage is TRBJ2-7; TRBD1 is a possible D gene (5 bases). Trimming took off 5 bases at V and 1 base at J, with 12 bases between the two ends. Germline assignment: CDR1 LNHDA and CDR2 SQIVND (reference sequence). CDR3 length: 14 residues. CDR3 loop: CASSSGIGSYEQYF. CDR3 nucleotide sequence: TGTGCCAGTAGTTCAGGGATTGGATCCTACGAGCAGTACTTC.

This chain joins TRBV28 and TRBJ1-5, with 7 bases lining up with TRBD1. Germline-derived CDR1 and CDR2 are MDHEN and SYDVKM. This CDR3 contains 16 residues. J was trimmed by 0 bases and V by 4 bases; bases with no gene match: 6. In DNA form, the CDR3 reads TGTGCCAGCAGTTCCGGGACAGACTATAGCAATCAGCCCCAGCATTTT. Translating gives CASSSGTDYSNQPQHF.

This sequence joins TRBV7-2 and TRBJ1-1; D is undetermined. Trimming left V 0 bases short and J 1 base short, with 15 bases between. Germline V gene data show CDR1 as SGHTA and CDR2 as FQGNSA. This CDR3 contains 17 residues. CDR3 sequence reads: CASSLAGKGMGNTEAFF. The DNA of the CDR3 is TGTGCCAGCAGCTTAGCCGGGAAGGGTATGGGGAACACTGAAGCTTTCTTT.

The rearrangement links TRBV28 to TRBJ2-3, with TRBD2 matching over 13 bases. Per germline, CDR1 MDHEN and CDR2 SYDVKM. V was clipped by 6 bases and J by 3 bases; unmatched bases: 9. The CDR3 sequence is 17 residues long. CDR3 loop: CASSLAGLAGVTDTQYF. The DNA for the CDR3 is TGTGCCAGCAGCCTTGCCGGACTAGCGGGAGTTACAGATACGCAGTATTTT.

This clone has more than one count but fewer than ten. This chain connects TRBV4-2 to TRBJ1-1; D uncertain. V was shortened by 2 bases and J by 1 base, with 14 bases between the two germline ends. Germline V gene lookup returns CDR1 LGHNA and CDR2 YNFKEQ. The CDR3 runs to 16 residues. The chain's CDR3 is CASSQKPVRANTEAFF. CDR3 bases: TGTGCCAGCAGCCAAAAGCCAGTTAGAGCGAACACTGAAGCTTTCTTT.

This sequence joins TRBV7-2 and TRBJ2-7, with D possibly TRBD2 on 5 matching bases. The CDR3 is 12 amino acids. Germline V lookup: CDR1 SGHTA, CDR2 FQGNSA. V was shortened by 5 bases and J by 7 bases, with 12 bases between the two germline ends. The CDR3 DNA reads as TGTGCCAGCAGCGAGCGAGGGCGGGAGCAGTACTTC. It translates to CASSERGREQYF.

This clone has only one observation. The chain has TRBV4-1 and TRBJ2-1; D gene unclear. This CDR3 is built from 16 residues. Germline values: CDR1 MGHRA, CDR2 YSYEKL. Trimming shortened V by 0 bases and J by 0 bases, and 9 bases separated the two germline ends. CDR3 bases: TGCGCCAGCAGCCAAGATCCGAGCCGCTCCTACAATGAGCAGTTCTTC. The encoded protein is CASSQDPSRSYNEQFF.

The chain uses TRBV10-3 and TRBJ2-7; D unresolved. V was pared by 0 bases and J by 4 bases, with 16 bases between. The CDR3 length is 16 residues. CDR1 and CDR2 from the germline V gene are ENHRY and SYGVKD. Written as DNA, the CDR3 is TGTGCCATCAGTGAGTCCCCGGAAACCGTCCCTTACGAGCAGTACTTC. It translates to CAISESPETVPYEQYF.

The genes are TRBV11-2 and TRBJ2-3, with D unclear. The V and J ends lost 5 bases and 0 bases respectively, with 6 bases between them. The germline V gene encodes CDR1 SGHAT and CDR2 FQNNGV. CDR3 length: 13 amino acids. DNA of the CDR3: TGTGCCAGCAGCACGGACAGCACAGATACGCAGTATTTT. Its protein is CASSTDSTDTQYF. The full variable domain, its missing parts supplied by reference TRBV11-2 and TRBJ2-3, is EAGVAQSPRYKIIEKRQSVAFWCNPISGHATLYWYQQILGQGPKLLIQFQNNGVVDDSQLPKDRFSAERLKGVDSTLKIQPAKLEDSAVYLCASSTDSTDTQYFGPGTRLTVL.

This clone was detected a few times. CDR3 DNA sequence: TGTGCCAGCAGCTCCGGGACTAGCTACAATGAGCAGTTCTTC. This encodes CASSSGTSYNEQFF. The chain is built from TRBV7-2 and TRBJ2-1, with 8 bases that match TRBD2. Trimming removed 4 bases from V and 3 bases from J; junction bases left unmatched: 2. CDR1 and CDR2 (germline): SGHTA, FQGNSA. This CDR3 has 14 residues.

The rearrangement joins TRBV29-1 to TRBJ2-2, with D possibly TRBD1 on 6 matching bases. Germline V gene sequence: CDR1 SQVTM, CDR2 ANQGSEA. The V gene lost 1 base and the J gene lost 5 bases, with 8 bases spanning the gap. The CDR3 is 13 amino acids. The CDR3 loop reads CSVEVRGTGELFF. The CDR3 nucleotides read TGCAGCGTTGAAGTAAGGGGGACCGGGGAGCTGTTTTTT.

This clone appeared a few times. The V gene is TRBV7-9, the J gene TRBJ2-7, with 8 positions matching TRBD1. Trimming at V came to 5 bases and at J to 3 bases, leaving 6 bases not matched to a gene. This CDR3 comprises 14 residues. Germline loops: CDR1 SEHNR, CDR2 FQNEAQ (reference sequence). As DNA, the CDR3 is TGTGCCAGCAGCCCTCGAGGACAGGGCTACGAGCAGTACTTC. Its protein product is CASSPRGQGYEQYF.

CDR3 in amino acids: CASSSLAGVNYNEQFF. In DNA form, the CDR3 reads TGTGCCAGCAGCTCCCTAGCGGGAGTCAACTACAATGAGCAGTTCTTC. The chain carries TRBV11-3 and TRBJ2-1; 10 bases match TRBD2. The CDR3 extends over 16 amino acids. CDR1 SGHNT and CDR2 YENEEA come from the germline V gene. The junction had 6 bases not matched to a gene; V was cut back by 4 bases and J by 3 bases.

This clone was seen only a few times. The CDR3 DNA reads TGTGCCAGCAGCTCATTTCAGTCCTACGAGCAGTACTTC. Amino acid sequence: CASSSFQSYEQYF. This chain connects TRBV7-2 to TRBJ2-7; the D is unclear. Trimming shortened V by 4 bases and J by 1 base, and 8 bases separated the two germline ends. The CDR3 is 13 amino acids. The germline CDR1 and CDR2 sequences are SGHTA and FQGNSA.

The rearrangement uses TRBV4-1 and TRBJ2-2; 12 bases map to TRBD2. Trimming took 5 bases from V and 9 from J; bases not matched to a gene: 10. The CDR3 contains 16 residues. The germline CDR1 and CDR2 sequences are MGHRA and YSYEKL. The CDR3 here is CASSFELAGGPWELFF. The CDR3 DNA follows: TGCGCCAGCAGCTTTGAGCTAGCGGGAGGGCCCTGGGAGCTGTTTTTT.

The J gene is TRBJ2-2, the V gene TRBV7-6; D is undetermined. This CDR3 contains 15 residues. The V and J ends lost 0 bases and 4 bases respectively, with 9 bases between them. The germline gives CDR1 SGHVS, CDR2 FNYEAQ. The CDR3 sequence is CASSLAGSGTGELFF. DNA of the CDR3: TGTGCCAGCAGCTTAGCGGGATCCGGCACCGGGGAGCTGTTTTTT.

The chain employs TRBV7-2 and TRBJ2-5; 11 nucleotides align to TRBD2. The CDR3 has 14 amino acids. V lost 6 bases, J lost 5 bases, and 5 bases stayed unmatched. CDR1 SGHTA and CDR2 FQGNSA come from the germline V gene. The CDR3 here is CASRRLAGWETQYF. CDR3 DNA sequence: TGTGCCAGCAGACGACTAGCGGGGTGGGAGACCCAGTACTTC.

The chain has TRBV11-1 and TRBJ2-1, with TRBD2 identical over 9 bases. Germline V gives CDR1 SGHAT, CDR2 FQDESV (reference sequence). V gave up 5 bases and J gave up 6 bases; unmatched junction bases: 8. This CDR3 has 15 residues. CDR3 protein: CASSTSSGALNEQFF. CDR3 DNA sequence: TGTGCCAGCAGCACTTCTAGCGGGGCTCTCAATGAGCAGTTCTTC. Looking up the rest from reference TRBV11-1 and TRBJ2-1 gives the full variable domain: EAEVAQSPRYKITEKSQAVAFWCDPISGHATLYWYRQILGQGPELLVQFQDESVVDDSQLPKDRFSAERLKGVDSTLKIQPAELGDSAMYLCASSTSSGALNEQFFGPGTRLTVL.

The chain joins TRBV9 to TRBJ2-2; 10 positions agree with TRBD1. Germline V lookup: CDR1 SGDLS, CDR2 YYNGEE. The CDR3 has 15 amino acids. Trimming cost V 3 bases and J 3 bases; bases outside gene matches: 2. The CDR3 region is CASSGTGGDTGELFF. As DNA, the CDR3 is TGTGCCAGCAGCGGGACAGGGGGAGACACCGGGGAGCTGTTTTTT.

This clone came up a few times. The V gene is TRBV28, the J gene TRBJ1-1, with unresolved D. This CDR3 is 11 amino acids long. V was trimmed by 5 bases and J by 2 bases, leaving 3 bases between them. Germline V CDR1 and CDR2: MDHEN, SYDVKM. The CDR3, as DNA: TGTGCCAGCAGTGCTAACACTGAAGCTTTCTTT. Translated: CASSANTEAFF.

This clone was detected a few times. CDR3 in amino acids: CASSQGERNTDTQYF. Here the CDR3 DNA reads TGTGCCAGCAGCCAAGGGGAGAGAAACACAGATACGCAGTATTTT. The V gene is TRBV14, the J gene TRBJ2-3; D might be TRBD2 (5 bases). Trimming shortened V by 1 base and J by 2 bases, and 10 bases separated the two germline ends. The CDR3 spans 15 residues. Germline values: CDR1 SGHDN, CDR2 FVKESK.